This TCR beta chain was documented in a study of blood T cell repertoires in COVID-19. Germline V CDR1 and CDR2: LGHDT, YNNKEL (reference sequence). V lost 4 bases to trimming and J lost 2 bases, with 8 bases between them. The CDR3 consists of 13 residues. The data were produced by immunoSEQ multiplex PCR, yet TCRdb's version contains in-frame clones alone and is incomplete. The sample includes about 200,000 clones, approximately 81% of them seen just once. While infection was still active, Seattle patients were enrolled and then followed longitudinally. V gene TRBV3-1 (or the pseudogene TRBV3-2) combines with J gene TRBJ2-5; D is unclear. The material sequenced was peripheral blood. The source is a person aged 70 to 80 with COVID-19, enrolled during active disease. CDR3 protein: CASSLTRQETQYF. Here the CDR3 DNA reads TGTGCCAGCAGCCTTACGCGGCAAGAGACCCAGTACTTC.